This T cell receptor beta chain is from a study of blood T cell repertoires in COVID-19. For the study at large: Both acute and convalescent COVID-19 samples were obtained from the United States, Italy and Spain.

Living in 24 US areas, the participants were between 18 and 89 years of age. The V segment lost 4 bases and the J segment 4 bases; nucleotides outside the gene matches: 12. CDR3 size: 19 residues. The germline V gene has CDR1 SGHNT and CDR2 YYREEE (reference sequence). The table came from immunoSEQ multiplex PCR; TCRdb's copy has only in-frame clones and leaves some out. Among around 200,000 clones listed, approximately 87% were seen once. This chain links TRBV5-4 with TRBJ2-3, with TRBD2 matching 16 bases. This TCR came from a woman between 45 and 60 years old in a cohort exposed to, infected with or recovered from COVID-19 (not recorded which). Sequenced: PBMCs or T cells enriched from blood (not recorded which). The CDR3 bases are TGTGCCAGCAGCCCAGCGGGGACTAGCGGGGGGGGTGGCGCAGATACGCAGTATTTT. It codes for CASSPAGTSGGGGADTQYF. The full variable domain, its missing parts supplied by reference TRBV5-4 and TRBJ2-3, is ETGVTQSPTHLIKTRGQQVTLRCSSQSGHNTVSWYQQALGQGPQFIFQYYREEENGRGNFPPRFSGLQFPNYSSELNVNALELDDSALYLCASSPAGTSGGGGADTQYFGPGTRLTVL.